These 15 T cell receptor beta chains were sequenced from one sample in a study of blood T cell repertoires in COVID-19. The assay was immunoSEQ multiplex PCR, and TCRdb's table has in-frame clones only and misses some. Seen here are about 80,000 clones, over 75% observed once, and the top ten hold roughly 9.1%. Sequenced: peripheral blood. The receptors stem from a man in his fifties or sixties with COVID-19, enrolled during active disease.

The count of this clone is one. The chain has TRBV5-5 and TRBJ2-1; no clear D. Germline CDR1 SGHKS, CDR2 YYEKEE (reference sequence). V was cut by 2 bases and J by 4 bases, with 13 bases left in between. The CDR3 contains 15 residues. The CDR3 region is CASSFSFTTYNEQFF. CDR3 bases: TGTGCCAGCAGCTTTAGCTTCACTACTTACAATGAGCAGTTCTTC.

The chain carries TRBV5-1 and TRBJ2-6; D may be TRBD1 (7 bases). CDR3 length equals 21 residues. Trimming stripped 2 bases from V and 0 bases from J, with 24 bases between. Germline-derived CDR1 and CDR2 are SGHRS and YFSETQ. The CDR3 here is CASSLTGIGRDSLSGANVLTF. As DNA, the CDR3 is TGCGCCAGCAGCTTAACAGGGATTGGGCGGGACAGCCTCTCTGGGGCCAACGTCCTGACTTTC.

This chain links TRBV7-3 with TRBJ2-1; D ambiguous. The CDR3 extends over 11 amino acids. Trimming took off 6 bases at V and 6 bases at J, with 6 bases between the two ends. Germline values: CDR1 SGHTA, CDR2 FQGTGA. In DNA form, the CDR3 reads TGTGCCAGCAGTTTCATCAATGAGCAGTTCTTC. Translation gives CASSFINEQFF.

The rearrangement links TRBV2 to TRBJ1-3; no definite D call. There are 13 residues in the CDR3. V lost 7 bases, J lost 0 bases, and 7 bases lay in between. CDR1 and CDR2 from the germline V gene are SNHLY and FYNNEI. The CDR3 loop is CASNRDSGNTIYF. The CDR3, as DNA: TGTGCCAGCAATAGAGACTCTGGAAACACCATATATTTT.

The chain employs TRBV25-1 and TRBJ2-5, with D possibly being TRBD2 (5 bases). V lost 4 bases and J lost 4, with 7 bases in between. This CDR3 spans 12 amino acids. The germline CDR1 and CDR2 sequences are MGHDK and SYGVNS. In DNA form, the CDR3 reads TGTGCCAGCAGTGTTCGGGGAGAGACCCAGTACTTC. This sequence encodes CASSVRGETQYF.

The DNA of the CDR3 is TGTGCCAGCAGTGGGCCGCGGGGTGCGGAGACCCAGTACTTC. Translation gives CASSGPRGAETQYF. This chain links TRBV27 with TRBJ2-5; maybe TRBD2 (6 bases). The CDR3 covers 14 residues. CDR1 and CDR2 from the germline V gene are MNHEY and SMNVEV (reference sequence). V dropped 5 bases and J dropped 5 bases, with 15 bases sitting between them.

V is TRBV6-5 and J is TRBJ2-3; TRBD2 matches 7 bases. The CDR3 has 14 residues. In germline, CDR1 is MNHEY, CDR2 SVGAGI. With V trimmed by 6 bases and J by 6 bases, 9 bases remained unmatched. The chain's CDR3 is CASSPPRETDTQYF. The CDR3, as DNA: TGTGCCAGCAGCCCCCCGCGGGAGACGGATACGCAGTATTTT.

The CDR3 reads CASSSSRELFF. CDR3 coding DNA: TGTGCCAGCAGCTCGTCCCGGGAGCTGTTTTTT. The gene calls are TRBV7-9 and TRBJ2-2; D call uncertain. Germline values: CDR1 SEHNR, CDR2 FQNEAQ (reference sequence). V was trimmed by 4 bases and J by 9 bases, leaving 6 bases between them. The CDR3 totals 11 residues.

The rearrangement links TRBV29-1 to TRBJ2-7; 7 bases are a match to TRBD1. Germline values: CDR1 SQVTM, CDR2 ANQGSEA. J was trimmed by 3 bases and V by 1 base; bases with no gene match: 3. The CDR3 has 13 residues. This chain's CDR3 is CSVEGQGIYEQYF. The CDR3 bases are TGCAGCGTTGAAGGACAGGGAATCTACGAGCAGTACTTC.

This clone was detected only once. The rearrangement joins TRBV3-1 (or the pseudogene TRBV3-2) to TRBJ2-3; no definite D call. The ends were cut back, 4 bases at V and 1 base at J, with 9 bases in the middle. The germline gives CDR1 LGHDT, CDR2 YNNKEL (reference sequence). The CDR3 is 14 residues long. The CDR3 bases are TGTGCCAGCAGCCCTGAGATAGGCACAGATACGCAGTATTTT. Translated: CASSPEIGTDTQYF.

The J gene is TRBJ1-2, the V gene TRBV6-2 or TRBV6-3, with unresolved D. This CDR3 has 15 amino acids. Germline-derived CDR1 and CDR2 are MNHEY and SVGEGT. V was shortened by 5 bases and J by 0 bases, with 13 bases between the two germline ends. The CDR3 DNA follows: TGTGCCAGCAGTGCCCTGATGCAGACTAACTATGGCTACACCTTC. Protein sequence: CASSALMQTNYGYTF.

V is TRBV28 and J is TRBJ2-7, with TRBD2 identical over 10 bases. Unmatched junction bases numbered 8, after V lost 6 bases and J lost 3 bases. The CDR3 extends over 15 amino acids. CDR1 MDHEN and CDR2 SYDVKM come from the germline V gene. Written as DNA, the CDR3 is TGTGCCAGCAGCCCATTGGTAGCGGGAGGCTACGAGCAGTACTTC. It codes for CASSPLVAGGYEQYF.

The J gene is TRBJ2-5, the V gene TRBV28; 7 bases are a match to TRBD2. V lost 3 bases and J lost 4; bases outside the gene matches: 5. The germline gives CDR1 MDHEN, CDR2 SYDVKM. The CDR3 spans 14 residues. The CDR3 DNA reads TGTGCCAGCAGTTTGGGCGGGAGAAGAGAGACCCAGTACTTC. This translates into CASSLGGRRETQYF.

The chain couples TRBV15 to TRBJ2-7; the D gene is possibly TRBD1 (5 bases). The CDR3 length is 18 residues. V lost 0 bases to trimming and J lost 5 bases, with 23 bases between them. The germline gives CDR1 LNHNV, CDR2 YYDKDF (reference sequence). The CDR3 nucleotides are TGTGCCACCAGCAGAGATCATTTGGGCCAGGGTATCGTCAACGAGCAGTACTTC. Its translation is CATSRDHLGQGIVNEQYF.

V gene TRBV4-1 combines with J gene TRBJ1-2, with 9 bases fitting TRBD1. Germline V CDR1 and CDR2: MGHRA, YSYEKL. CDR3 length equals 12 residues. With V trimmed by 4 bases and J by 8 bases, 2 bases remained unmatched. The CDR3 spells CASSRGQGGYTF. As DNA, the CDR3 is TGCGCCAGCAGCCGGGGACAGGGCGGCTACACCTTC.